The 30 T cell receptor beta chains given below trace back to one sample, sequenced in a study of blood T cells in healthy people across ages. The authors ran a second PCR of roughly 6 to 12 cycles using a sample-barcoded 5' primer and a J-beta primer mix. TCRdb reanalysed the 5' RACE reads using MiXCR and keeps one entry per CDR3 protein. The table lists 550,000 to 700,000 distinct CDR3 sequences, approximately 25% of them singletons. The specimen sequenced was blood. Source of these receptors: a woman aged 65 to 85 in good health.

In its sample, this clonotype was seen a few times. V usage is TRBV6-2 or TRBV6-3 and J usage is TRBJ2-1; D not resolved. CDR1 and CDR2 from the germline V gene are MNHEY and SVGEGT. The CDR3 extends over 13 amino acids. Trimming pared 9 bases from V and 0 bases from J, leaving 9 bases between. The CDR3 DNA sequence: TGTGCCAGTGGGCAGGACTCCTACAATGAGCAGTTCTTC. This translates into CASGQDSYNEQFF.

J is TRBJ2-3 and V is TRBV15, with TRBD1 as a possible D gene (7 bases). Germline-derived CDR1 and CDR2 are LNHNV and YYDKDF (reference sequence). This CDR3 comprises 14 residues. Trimming shortened V by 7 bases and J by 2 bases, and 13 bases separated the two germline ends. The CDR3 coding sequence is TGTGCCACCAAGGAGGGACAGTACACAGATACGCAGTATTTT. Protein sequence: CATKEGQYTDTQYF. Using reference TRBV15 and TRBJ2-3 for the parts outside the CDR3, the full variable domain is DAMVIQNPRYQVTQFGKPVTLSCSQTLNHNVMYWYQQKSSQAPKLLFHYYDKDFNNEADTPDNFQSRRPNTSFCFLDIRSPGLGDTAMYLCATKEGQYTDTQYFGPGTRLTVL.

This chain connects TRBV6-1 to TRBJ1-2, with TRBD1 matching over 9 bases. Trimming took 6 bases from V and 1 from J; bases not matched to a gene: 9. Germline loops: CDR1 MNHNS, CDR2 SASEGT. The CDR3 spans 16 residues. The DNA of the CDR3 is TGTGCCAGCAGGGGCTCCGGGACAGGGAATAACTATGGCTACACCTTC. It yields the protein CASRGSGTGNNYGYTF.

The chain combines TRBV3-1 with TRBJ1-1, with a weak D call TRBD1 (6 bases). Looked up from germline, CDR1 is LGHDT and CDR2 is YNNKEL (reference sequence). The V gene lost 4 bases and the J gene lost 5 bases, with 14 bases spanning the gap. The CDR3 has 14 amino acids. Here the CDR3 reads CASSPLGRGTEAFF. In DNA form, the CDR3 reads TGTGCCAGCAGCCCCCTCGGGAGGGGGACTGAAGCTTTCTTT.

This rearrangement joins TRBV29-1 to TRBJ2-1; 14 bases align to TRBD2. CDR1 is SQVTM, CDR2 ANQGSEA, per germline. V lost 7 bases and J lost 4; bases outside the gene matches: 3. This CDR3 is 14 amino acids long. CDR3 protein: CSGGTSGGYNEQFF. The CDR3 nucleotides read TGCAGCGGAGGGACTAGCGGGGGTTACAATGAGCAGTTCTTC.

The V call is TRBV29-1, the J call TRBJ1-3; TRBD1 matches at 10 bases. Germline V gene sequence: CDR1 SQVTM, CDR2 ANQGSEA. The length of the CDR3 is 14 residues. The V gene end was trimmed by 7 bases and the J gene end by 3 bases; junction bases not matched to a gene: 6. CDR3 protein: CSALTGGGGNTIYF. Here the CDR3 DNA reads TGCAGCGCCCTGACAGGGGGCGGTGGAAACACCATATATTTT.

This chain uses TRBV7-9 with TRBJ1-2, with D possibly matching TRBD1 (5 bases). Trimming took off 5 bases at V and 0 bases at J, with 16 bases between the two ends. This CDR3 has 16 amino acids. Germline V CDR1 and CDR2: SEHNR, FQNEAQ (reference sequence). This CDR3 reads CASSPWGGTPNYGYTF. The DNA for the CDR3 is TGTGCCAGCAGCCCATGGGGGGGGACTCCTAACTATGGCTACACCTTC.

The rearrangement links TRBV6-2 or TRBV6-3 to TRBJ2-5; 8 nucleotides line up with TRBD2. Germline CDR1 and CDR2: MNHEY and SVGEGT. The CDR3 covers 13 residues. V lost 8 bases and J lost 5; bases outside the gene matches: 7. Here the CDR3 reads CASRMTSEETQYF. CDR3 sequence (DNA): TGTGCCAGCCGAATGACTAGCGAGGAGACCCAGTACTTC.

This clonotype was seen more than once but under ten times. The V call is TRBV9, the J call TRBJ2-5, with a possible D match to TRBD2 (6 bases). Judging by the DNA end, TRBJ2-7 fits better; the J call may be wrong. Germline lookup yields CDR1 SGDLS and CDR2 YYNGEE. The CDR3 sequence is 15 residues long. CDR3 in amino acids: CASSVSDGGAYEQYF. The CDR3 DNA sequence: TGTGCCAGCAGCGTAAGTGACGGGGGTGCCTACGAGCAGTACTTC.

The chain combines TRBV12-3 or TRBV12-4 with TRBJ2-5; D is ambiguous. V lost 8 bases, J lost 5 bases, and 12 bases lay in between. This CDR3 contains 12 residues. For the CDR3, the DNA is TGTGCCAGCGGTGACTCCCGGGAGACCCAGTACTTC. Encoded protein: CASGDSRETQYF.

This clonotype was counted a few times. The genes are TRBV7-9 and TRBJ2-4, with 8 positions matching TRBD2. The V gene's germline CDR1 is SEHNR and CDR2 FQNEAQ (reference sequence). With 0 bases clipped from V and 16 bases from J, the junction kept 5 bases outside the gene matches. This CDR3 region has 12 residues. This chain's CDR3 is CASSLARGLAYF. The CDR3 DNA is TGTGCCAGCAGCTTAGCACGTGGACTAGCTTACTTC.

This clonotype was counted between two and nine times. The V and J genes are TRBV5-5 and TRBJ2-5; D unclear. V gave up 0 bases and J gave up 4 bases, with 7 bases separating them. The CDR3 length is 13 residues. Germline values: CDR1 SGHKS, CDR2 YYEKEE (reference sequence). CDR3 in DNA: TGTGCCAGCAGCTTGGCTACAGTAGAGACCCAGTACTTC. This codes for CASSLATVETQYF.

The chain combines TRBV9 with TRBJ2-1; the D gene is possibly TRBD2 (5 bases). Near its end, the DNA agrees better with TRBJ2-5, so the J call may be wrong. CDR1 is SGDLS, CDR2 YYNGEE, per germline. The CDR3 extends over 13 amino acids. This chain's CDR3 is CASSVYSAGTQYF. For the CDR3, the DNA is TGTGCCAGCAGCGTCTATAGCGCCGGTACCCAGTACTTC.

This clonotype was found a few times. The chain is built from TRBV25-1 and TRBJ1-2; D remains unclear. Germline V gene lookup returns CDR1 MGHDK and CDR2 SYGVNS. Between the trimmed V and J ends, which lost 3 bases and 7 bases, there was a span of 6 bases. The CDR3 is 11 residues long. DNA for the CDR3: TGTGCCAGCAGTGAGGGAATTGGCTACACCTTC. Encoded protein: CASSEGIGYTF.

This chain connects TRBV29-1 to TRBJ2-4; 7 bases are a match to TRBD1. This CDR3 spans 12 amino acids. The V segment lost 6 bases and the J segment 13 bases; nucleotides outside the gene matches: 12. Germline V gene sequence: CDR1 SQVTM, CDR2 ANQGSEA. CDR3 bases: TGCAGCGTCCTCGGGACAGATTACCCGCAGTACTTC. It specifies CSVLGTDYPQYF. The variable domain in full, completed from reference TRBV29-1 and TRBJ2-4, reads SAVISQKPSRDICQRGTSLTIQCQVDSQVTMMFWYRQQPGQSLTLIATANQGSEATYESGFVIDKFPISRPNLTFSTLTVSNMSPEDSSIYLCSVLGTDYPQYFGAGTRLSVL.

There are a few counts of this clonotype. This clone may be a read error of a much larger clone one base away. The chain couples TRBV7-6 to TRBJ2-1; TRBD1 is a possible D gene (5 bases). CDR3 length: 16 amino acids. The germline CDR1 and CDR2 sequences are SGHVS and FNYEAQ. The CDR3 is CASSLLSQGSYNERFF. The CDR3 bases are TGTGCCAGCAGCTTATTATCTCAGGGTTCCTACAATGAGCGGTTCTTC.

This clonotype has a handful of counts. The chain joins TRBV12-3 or TRBV12-4 to TRBJ2-3; 10 bases match TRBD1. Trimming took 6 bases from V and 6 from J; bases not matched to a gene: 9. This CDR3 is 15 amino acids long. The DNA for the CDR3 is TGTGCCAGCAGGCCCGACAGGGGGCGCGGGGATACGCAGTATTTT. Protein product: CASRPDRGRGDTQYF.

This chain connects TRBV3-1 to TRBJ2-1; D remains unclear. The J call may not be correct, given that the DNA end is closer to TRBJ2-5. CDR1 and CDR2 (germline): LGHDT, YNNKEL (reference sequence). The CDR3 loop spans 12 amino acids. The CDR3 region has the DNA TGTGCCAGCGCCATAGTGAGAGAGACCCAGTACTTC. This codes for CASAIVRETQYF.

The chain employs TRBV29-1 and TRBJ2-1; the D is unclear. In germline, CDR1 is SQVTM, CDR2 ANQGSEA. Trimming pared 7 bases from V and 4 bases from J, leaving 5 bases between. The CDR3 is 10 residues long. The CDR3: CSGFYNEQFF. The CDR3 DNA reads TGCAGCGGATTTTACAATGAGCAGTTCTTC.

The chain carries TRBV5-1 and TRBJ2-3; no reliable D call. Per germline, CDR1 SGHRS and CDR2 YFSETQ. This CDR3 has 15 residues. Trimming shortened V by 3 bases and J by 5 bases, and 16 bases separated the two germline ends. The CDR3 coding sequence is TGCGCCAGCAGCTGGTGGGATCAAAGGGAAGATACGCAGTATTTT. This translates into CASSWWDQREDTQYF.

The genes are TRBV7-2 and TRBJ2-1; TRBD2 matches 8 bases. Germline V gene sequence: CDR1 SGHTA, CDR2 FQGNSA. Germline trimming cut 5 bases from V and 9 bases from J; bases unmatched to any gene: 9. This CDR3 has 14 amino acids. This CDR3 is CASSRGLDVGEQFF. The CDR3 DNA is TGTGCCAGCAGCCGGGGACTAGATGTCGGTGAGCAGTTCTTC.

This sequence joins TRBV6-6 and TRBJ2-5; 9 positions match TRBD2. The DNA end lines up better with TRBJ2-1; the J call may be wrong. CDR1 is MNHNY and CDR2 is SVGAGI in the germline V gene (reference sequence). This CDR3 is built from 16 residues. The CDR3 bases are TGTGCCAGCAGTTACGCTTTATCTAGCGGGGTTGAAGAGCAGTTCTTC. This translates into CASSYALSSGVEEQFF.

V usage is TRBV7-6 and J usage is TRBJ1-2; TRBD1 might be the D (6 bases). V gave up 5 bases and J gave up 2 bases, with 12 bases separating them. Germline CDR1 and CDR2: SGHVS and FNYEAQ. CDR3 length: 14 amino acids. This CDR3 reads CASSSGTSNYGYTF. The CDR3, as DNA: TGTGCCAGCAGCAGTGGGACATCGAACTATGGCTACACCTTC.

The chain links TRBV6-1 to TRBJ1-1; D perhaps matches TRBD1 (6 bases). The CDR3 sequence is 14 residues long. The germline gives CDR1 MNHNS, CDR2 SASEGT. V was clipped by 4 bases and J by 3 bases, with 12 bases between them. CDR3 protein: CASSVYRVDTEAFF. CDR3 sequence (DNA): TGTGCCAGCAGTGTGTACAGGGTAGACACTGAAGCTTTCTTT.

This clonotype was observed a few times. This sequence joins TRBV5-1 and TRBJ2-2; D is perhaps TRBD2 (6 bases). CDR3 size: 15 residues. Between the trimmed V and J ends, which lost 1 base and 1 base, there was a span of 8 bases. The germline CDR1 and CDR2 sequences are SGHRS and YFSETQ. As DNA, the CDR3 is TGCGCCAGCAGCTTGAACGGGGGGAACACCGGGGAGCTGTTTTTT. Its translation is CASSLNGGNTGELFF. Complete variable domain (other parts from reference TRBV5-1 and TRBJ2-2): KAGVTQTPRYLIKTRGQQVTLSCSPISGHRSVSWYQQTPGQGLQFLFEYFSETQRNKGNFPGRFSGRQFSNSRSEMNVSTLELGDSALYLCASSLNGGNTGELFFGEGSRLTVL.

CDR3 in amino acids: CATGTSGGSNTGELFF. The CDR3 nucleotides read TGCGCTACCGGGACTAGCGGGGGGTCGAACACCGGGGAGCTGTTTTTT. The V gene is TRBV5-1, the J gene TRBJ2-2, with TRBD2 matching over 15 bases. The CDR3 is 16 residues long. Per germline, CDR1 SGHRS and CDR2 YFSETQ. Complete variable domain (other parts from reference TRBV5-1 and TRBJ2-2): KAGVTQTPRYLIKTRGQQVTLSCSPISGHRSVSWYQQTPGQGLQFLFEYFSETQRNKGNFPGRFSGRQFSNSRSEMNVSTLELGDSALYLCATGTSGGSNTGELFFGEGSRLTVL.

The chain has TRBV18 and TRBJ2-7; TRBD1 agrees at 10 bases. The V gene end was trimmed by 3 bases and the J gene end by 6 bases; junction bases not matched to a gene: 5. Germline V CDR1 and CDR2: KGHSH, LQKENI. The length of the CDR3 is 14 residues. The CDR3 nucleotides are TGTGCCAGCTCACCGGGACAGGGGCGATCCGAGCAGTACTTC. Translated: CASSPGQGRSEQYF.

The chain links TRBV5-8 to TRBJ1-2, with 9 bases identical to TRBD1. The CDR3 covers 15 residues. CDR1 is SGHTS and CDR2 is YDEGEE in the germline V gene. The V segment lost 4 bases and the J segment 4 bases; nucleotides outside the gene matches: 8. CDR3 bases: TGTGCCAGCAGCCCACGGACAGGGGACCCCTATGGCTACACCTTC. Amino acid sequence: CASSPRTGDPYGYTF.

The J gene is TRBJ2-5, the V gene TRBV7-3; 8 bases are shared with TRBD1. The DNA matches TRBJ2-7 better at its end, which makes the J call doubtful. This CDR3 spans 15 amino acids. The germline V gene has CDR1 SGHTA and CDR2 FQGTGA. In DNA form, the CDR3 reads TGTGCCAGCAGCGTGTCAGGGGGCACCTCCTACGAGCAGTACTTC. It yields the protein CASSVSGGTSYEQYF.

This clonotype was picked up a small number of times. The chain links TRBV7-2 to TRBJ2-3; 11 bases are a match to TRBD2. V was clipped by 3 bases and J by 7 bases; unmatched bases: 3. CDR1 is SGHTA and CDR2 is FQGNSA in the germline V gene. The CDR3 has 14 residues. CDR3 region: CASSFSGGGNTQYF. CDR3 DNA: TGTGCCAGCAGCTTTAGCGGGGGGGGCAATACGCAGTATTTT.